These T cell receptor beta chains were read from a single sample in a study of blood T cell repertoires in COVID-19. Only in-frame clones appear in the TCRdb table, and some are missing; sequencing was by immunoSEQ multiplex PCR. The sample lists around 200,000 clones, around nine tenths occurring once. The sample comprised peripheral blood. The receptors here all came from a woman aged 18-30 years who had recovered from COVID-19. Both conserved end residues are trimmed from each CDR3. The order of the fields is D gene, V gene, J gene, clone size, CDR3 protein. The D gene is left open where the match is weak. Clone size appears in some rows only: once, few, many, or a class for an expanded clone.

D gene: -
V gene: TRBV15
J gene: TRBJ2-4
clone size: -
CDR3 protein: ATSIPQAGGPNNIQY

D gene: TRBD1
V gene: TRBV5-4
J gene: TRBJ1-3
clone size: -
CDR3 protein: ASSPGTGKGYTIY

D gene: -
V gene: TRBV6-5
J gene: TRBJ1-1
clone size: -
CDR3 protein: ASSYSMRGNTEAF

D gene: -
V gene: TRBV12-3/TRBV12-4
J gene: TRBJ1-1
clone size: -
CDR3 protein: ASSSRRFAAF

D gene: -
V gene: TRBV19
J gene: TRBJ1-4
clone size: -
CDR3 protein: ASMGDTEGNEKLF

D gene: -
V gene: TRBV7-9
J gene: TRBJ2-7
clone size: -
CDR3 protein: ASSPRQPLNEQY

D gene: TRBD1
V gene: TRBV2
J gene: TRBJ2-3
clone size: -
CDR3 protein: ASRERDSSTDTQY

D gene: -
V gene: TRBV27
J gene: TRBJ1-5
clone size: -
CDR3 protein: ASSLQWSGQPQH

D gene: TRBD1
V gene: TRBV5-1
J gene: TRBJ1-2
clone size: -
CDR3 protein: ASSPGQSYGYT

D gene: -
V gene: TRBV18
J gene: TRBJ1-2
clone size: -
CDR3 protein: ASSPSGDLYGYT

D gene: -
V gene: TRBV3-1/TRBV3-2
J gene: TRBJ2-1
clone size: -
CDR3 protein: ASSQDEGLYNEQF

D gene: TRBD2
V gene: TRBV3-1/TRBV3-2
J gene: TRBJ2-3
clone size: -
CDR3 protein: ASSQASGGNTQY

D gene: TRBD2
V gene: TRBV9
J gene: TRBJ2-1
clone size: -
CDR3 protein: ASSVPGTSGSSEQF

D gene: TRBD1
V gene: TRBV7-9
J gene: TRBJ1-1
clone size: -
CDR3 protein: ASSFPGQGGPNTEAF

D gene: -
V gene: TRBV4-3
J gene: TRBJ1-1
clone size: -
CDR3 protein: ASRRGHANTEAF

D gene: -
V gene: TRBV7-3
J gene: TRBJ2-2
clone size: few
CDR3 protein: ASSSSPAANTGELF

D gene: TRBD1
V gene: TRBV11-3
J gene: TRBJ2-3
clone size: -
CDR3 protein: ASSDRDRAPDTQY

D gene: TRBD2
V gene: TRBV9
J gene: TRBJ2-1
clone size: -
CDR3 protein: ASSTTNLAGGFSEQF

D gene: -
V gene: TRBV21-1
J gene: TRBJ1-1
clone size: -
CDR3 protein: ASSPREQNTEAF

D gene: TRBD2
V gene: TRBV19
J gene: TRBJ2-3
clone size: -
CDR3 protein: ASSMSSGRLWASTDTQY

D gene: -
V gene: TRBV19
J gene: TRBJ1-3
clone size: -
CDR3 protein: ASRPGTAGNTIY

D gene: -
V gene: TRBV3-1/TRBV3-2
J gene: TRBJ2-5
clone size: -
CDR3 protein: ASFSDMEETQY

D gene: TRBD1
V gene: TRBV5-6
J gene: TRBJ1-4
clone size: few
CDR3 protein: ASSTGTGTSRKLF

D gene: TRBD2
V gene: TRBV5-1
J gene: TRBJ2-1
clone size: -
CDR3 protein: ASSSTSGYNEQF

D gene: TRBD2
V gene: TRBV4-1
J gene: TRBJ2-5
clone size: few
CDR3 protein: ASSQGLAEETQY

D gene: TRBD1
V gene: TRBV6-5
J gene: TRBJ1-2
clone size: -
CDR3 protein: ASRQGLWYGYT

D gene: -
V gene: TRBV7-9
J gene: TRBJ1-5
clone size: few
CDR3 protein: ASSAGLNSNQPQH